A single T cell receptor beta chain is shown here with its context. Enrolled during active infection, Seattle patients were then followed longitudinally. This entry comes from a study of blood T cell repertoires in COVID-19. Study-level background: The United States, Italy and Spain were the sources of the acute and convalescent COVID-19 samples. PBMCs, B-cell-depleted T cells, or T cells provided the cDNA or gDNA that made up the material.

In the authors' methods: For nucleated cells, counts were estimated from reference gene primer amplification. Produced via immunoSEQ multiplex PCR; TCRdb's table is partial and in-frame only. For V, J and clone size, that table is used; D and trimming come from the DNA. The table includes under 55,000 clones, 87% detected once. This CDR3 comprises 14 residues. Trimming cost V 5 bases and J 4 bases; bases outside gene matches: 7. CDR1 and CDR2 (germline): SGHTA, FQGTGA. The sample taken for sequencing was peripheral blood. The rearrangement uses TRBV7-3 and TRBJ1-1; the match to TRBD1 covers 7 bases. The sequence was collected from an elderly woman with COVID-19, enrolled during active disease. CDR3 residues: CASSVQGSSTEAFF. In nucleotides, the CDR3 is TGTGCCAGCAGCGTACAGGGGTCGAGCACTGAAGCTTTCTTT. Based on the CDR3 plus reference TRBV7-3 and TRBJ1-1, the full variable domain is GAGVSQTPSNKVTEKGKYVELRCDPISGHTALYWYRQSLGQGPEFLIYFQGTGAADDSGLPNDRFFAVRPEGSVSTLKIQRTERGDSAVYLCASSVQGSSTEAFFGQGTRLTVV.